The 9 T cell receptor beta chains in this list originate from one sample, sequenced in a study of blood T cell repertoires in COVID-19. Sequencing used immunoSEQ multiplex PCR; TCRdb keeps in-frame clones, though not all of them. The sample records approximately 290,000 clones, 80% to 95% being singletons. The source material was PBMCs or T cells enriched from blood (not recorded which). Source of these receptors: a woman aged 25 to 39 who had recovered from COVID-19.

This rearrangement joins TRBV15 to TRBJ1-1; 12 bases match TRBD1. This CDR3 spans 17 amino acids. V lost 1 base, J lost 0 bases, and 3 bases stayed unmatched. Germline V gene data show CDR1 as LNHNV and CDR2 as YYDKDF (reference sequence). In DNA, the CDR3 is TGTGCCACCAGCAGAGGGGGACAGGGGGCGATGAACACTGAAGCTTTCTTT. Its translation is CATSRGGQGAMNTEAFF.

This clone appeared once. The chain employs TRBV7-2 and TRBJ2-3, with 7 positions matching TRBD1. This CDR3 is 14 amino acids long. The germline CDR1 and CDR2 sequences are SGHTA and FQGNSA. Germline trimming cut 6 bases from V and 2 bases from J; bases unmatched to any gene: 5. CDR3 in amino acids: CASRPGQNTDTQYF. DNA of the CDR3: TGTGCCAGCAGACCGGGACAGAACACAGATACGCAGTATTTT.

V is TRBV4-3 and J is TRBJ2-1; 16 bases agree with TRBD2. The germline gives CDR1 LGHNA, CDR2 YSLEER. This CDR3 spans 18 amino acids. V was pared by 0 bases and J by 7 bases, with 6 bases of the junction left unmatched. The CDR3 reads CASSQEPGTSGRGNEQFF. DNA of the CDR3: TGCGCCAGCAGCCAAGAGCCCGGGACTAGCGGGAGGGGTAATGAGCAGTTCTTC.

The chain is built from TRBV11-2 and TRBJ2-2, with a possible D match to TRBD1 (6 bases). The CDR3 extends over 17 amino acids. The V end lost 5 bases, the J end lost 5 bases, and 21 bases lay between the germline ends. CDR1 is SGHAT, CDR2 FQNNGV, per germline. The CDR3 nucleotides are TGTGCCAGCAGCCCCTCTTTCGGGACACGGGGTACCGGGGAGCTGTTTTTT. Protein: CASSPSFGTRGTGELFF.

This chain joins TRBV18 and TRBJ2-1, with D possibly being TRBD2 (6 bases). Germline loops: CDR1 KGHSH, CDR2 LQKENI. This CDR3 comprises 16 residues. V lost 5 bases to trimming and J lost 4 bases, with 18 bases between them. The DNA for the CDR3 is TGTGCCAGCTCAGCCGTCACCTCCAGCGGGTACAATGAGCAGTTCTTC. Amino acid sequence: CASSAVTSSGYNEQFF. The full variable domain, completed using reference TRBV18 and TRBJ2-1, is NAGVMQNPRHLVRRRGQEARLRCSPMKGHSHVYWYRQLPEEGLKFMVYLQKENIIDESGMPKERFSAEFPKEGPSILRIQQVVRGDSAAYFCASSAVTSSGYNEQFFGPGTRLTVL.

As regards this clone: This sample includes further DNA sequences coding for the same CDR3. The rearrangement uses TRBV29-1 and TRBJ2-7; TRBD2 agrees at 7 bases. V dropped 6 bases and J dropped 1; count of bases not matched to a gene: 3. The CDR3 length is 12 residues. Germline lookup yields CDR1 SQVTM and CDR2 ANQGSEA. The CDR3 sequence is CSVGTTSYEQYF. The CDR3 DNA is TGCAGCGTGGGGACTACATCCTACGAGCAGTACTTC.

CDR3 sequence (DNA): TGTGCCAGCAGCCCCCCCGCCAGTGTAGAGACCCAGTACTTC. Translating gives CASSPPASVETQYF. The rearrangement joins TRBV5-5 to TRBJ2-5; D unclear. V lost 4 bases and J 4 bases, leaving 14 bases between the germline ends. Per germline, CDR1 SGHKS and CDR2 YYEKEE (reference sequence). The length of the CDR3 is 14 residues.

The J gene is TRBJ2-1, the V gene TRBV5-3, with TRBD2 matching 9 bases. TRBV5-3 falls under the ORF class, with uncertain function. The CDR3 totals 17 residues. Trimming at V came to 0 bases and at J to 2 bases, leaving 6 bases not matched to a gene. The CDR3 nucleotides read TGTGCCAGAAGCTTGGGGTGTAGGACTAGCGCCTACAATGAGCAGTTCTTC. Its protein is CARSLGCRTSAYNEQFF.

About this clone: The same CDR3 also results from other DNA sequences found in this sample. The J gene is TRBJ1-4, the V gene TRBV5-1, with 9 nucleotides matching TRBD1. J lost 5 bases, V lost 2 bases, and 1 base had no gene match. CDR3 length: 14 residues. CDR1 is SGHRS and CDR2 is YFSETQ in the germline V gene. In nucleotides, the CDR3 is TGCGCCAGCAGCTTTGGACAGGGGAATGAAAAACTGTTTTTT. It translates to CASSFGQGNEKLFF.